Below are 8 T cell receptor beta chains sequenced from a single sample in a study of blood T cell repertoires in COVID-19. Sequencing used immunoSEQ multiplex PCR; TCRdb keeps in-frame clones, though not all of them. The repertoire holds roughly 500,000 clones, with approximately 92% as singletons. Material: peripheral blood. The receptors here all came from a man in his late teens or twenties with COVID-19, enrolled during active disease.

The V gene is TRBV5-5, the J gene TRBJ2-7; TRBD1 might be the D (6 bases). This CDR3 has 15 amino acids. The ends were cut back, 0 bases at V and 1 base at J, with 11 bases in the middle. Per the germline V gene, CDR1 is SGHKS and CDR2 is YYEKEE (reference sequence). The CDR3 is CASSLGAGESYEQYF. CDR3 sequence (DNA): TGTGCCAGCAGCTTGGGCGCAGGGGAATCCTACGAGCAGTACTTC.

J is TRBJ1-4 and V is TRBV5-4; TRBD1 agrees at 7 bases. Germline V gene sequence: CDR1 SGHNT, CDR2 YYREEE (reference sequence). V was pared by 1 base and J by 4 bases, with 4 bases of the junction left unmatched. This CDR3 contains 15 residues. The CDR3 DNA is TGTGCCAGCAGCTTGAGGACAGGAAATAATGAAAAACTGTTTTTT. It translates to CASSLRTGNNEKLFF.

The chain employs TRBV20-1 and TRBJ2-3; 11 bases map to TRBD2. Germline trimming cut 3 bases from V and 0 bases from J; bases unmatched to any gene: 11. The CDR3 is 18 residues long. Germline CDR1 and CDR2: DFQATT and SNEGSKA (reference sequence). The CDR3 bases are TGCAGTGCTAGTCCTACCCCCGGGACTAGCGGAAGCACAGATACGCAGTATTTT. As protein: CSASPTPGTSGSTDTQYF.

This chain joins TRBV5-4 and TRBJ2-6; D might be TRBD2 (6 bases). The ends were cut back, 0 bases at V and 8 bases at J, with 15 bases in the middle. This CDR3 contains 16 residues. Germline V lookup: CDR1 SGHNT, CDR2 YYREEE (reference sequence). This CDR3 reads CASSLEMGLVSNVLTF. The CDR3 nucleotides read TGTGCCAGCAGCTTGGAAATGGGACTGGTGTCCAACGTCCTGACTTTC.

The chain links TRBV5-6 to TRBJ2-7, with 7 bases fitting TRBD1. The CDR3 is 12 amino acids. Germline V gene lookup returns CDR1 SGHDT and CDR2 YYEEEE. The ends lost 4 bases at V and 6 bases at J; junction bases unmatched: 4. CDR3 in amino acids: CASSADRVEQYF. CDR3 bases: TGTGCCAGCAGCGCCGACAGGGTCGAGCAGTACTTC.

The chain carries TRBV27 and TRBJ2-5, with TRBD2 as a possible D gene (6 bases). The V gene's germline CDR1 is MNHEY and CDR2 SMNVEV (reference sequence). The CDR3 loop spans 13 amino acids. Trimming shortened V by 2 bases and J by 5 bases, and 9 bases separated the two germline ends. This chain's CDR3 is CASSLLRGETQYF. CDR3 bases: TGTGCCAGCAGTTTACTTCGGGGGGAGACCCAGTACTTC.

The V call is TRBV18, the J call TRBJ2-2; D may be TRBD1 (6 bases). The CDR3 is 15 residues long. Per the germline V gene, CDR1 is KGHSH and CDR2 is LQKENI. V lost 3 bases, J lost 1 base, and 9 bases lay in between. CDR3 coding DNA: TGTGCCAGCTCACCGGGACAACTGAACACCGGGGAGCTGTTTTTT. As protein: CASSPGQLNTGELFF.

This chain uses TRBV9 with TRBJ2-1; D may be TRBD2 (5 bases). The CDR3 extends over 15 amino acids. Trimming removed 6 bases at V and 8 bases at J, with 21 bases between. Looked up from germline, CDR1 is SGDLS and CDR2 is YYNGEE. The CDR3 protein is CASNPRTLVDDEQFF. The CDR3 DNA follows: TGTGCCAGCAACCCCCGGACTCTCGTGGATGATGAGCAGTTCTTC.